Included here is one T cell receptor beta chain sequence, with context. Original data processing: Reference gene primer amplification gave nucleated cell count estimates. The repertoire was sequenced with immunoSEQ multiplex PCR; TCRdb's copy has only in-frame clones and lacks some. V, J and clone size are taken as reported in that table, and D and trimming were inferred from the DNA itself. The top ten clones hold approximately 1.2% of a sample with about 89,000 clones, 86% of them seen once. This record belongs to a study of blood T cell repertoires in COVID-19. The wider study: COVID-19 samples collected from the United States, Italy and Spain covered acute and convalescent phases. T cells, B-cell-depleted T cells, or PBMCs provided the cDNA or gDNA that served as material.

This CDR3 region has 15 residues. Germline V lookup: CDR1 SEHNR, CDR2 FQNEAQ (reference sequence). Trimming removed 5 bases from V and 4 bases from J, with 17 bases in between. The source material was peripheral blood. The sequence was obtained from a man older than 75 with active or convalescent COVID-19. V usage is TRBV7-9 and J usage is TRBJ2-5, with D maybe TRBD1 (6 bases). The CDR3 sequence: CASSHITGLGETQYF. The DNA for the CDR3 is TGTGCCAGCAGCCATATCACAGGGCTAGGAGAGACCCAGTACTTC.